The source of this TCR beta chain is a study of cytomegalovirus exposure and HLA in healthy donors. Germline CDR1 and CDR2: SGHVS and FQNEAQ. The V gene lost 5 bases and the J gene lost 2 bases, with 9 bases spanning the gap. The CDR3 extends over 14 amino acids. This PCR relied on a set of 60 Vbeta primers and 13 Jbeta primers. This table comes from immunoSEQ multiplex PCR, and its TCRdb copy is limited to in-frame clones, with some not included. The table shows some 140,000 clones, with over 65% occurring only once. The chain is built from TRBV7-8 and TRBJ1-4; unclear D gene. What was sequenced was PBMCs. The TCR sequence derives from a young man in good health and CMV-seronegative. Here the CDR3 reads CASSPTTTNEKLFF. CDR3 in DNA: TGTGCCAGCAGCCCGACAACGACTAATGAAAAACTGTTTTTT.